Listed below are T cell receptor beta chains from one sample, sequenced in a study of regulatory T cells in long-lasting Graves disease. Each CDR3 protein is one row after TCRdb ran MiXCR on the multiplex PCR reads. This table holds 400,000 or so distinct CDR3 sequences, 20% to 30% found once. Here the sequenced sample was peripheral blood mononuclear cells (PBMCs), taken when the disease was refractory, from a patient treated with antithyroid drugs. These receptors came from a female donor with Graves disease. Each CDR3 is given with its conserved first and last residue. The D gene is left open where the match is weak. Expanded clones get a size class; other rows say once, few or many, or leave the size out.

NA	TRBV29-1	many	TRBJ1-1	12	CSVEGTEEEASF	TGCAGCGTTGAGGGGACCGAGGAGGAAGCTTCCTTT
TRBD1	TRBV30	NA	TRBJ1-5	13	CAWSTQGEQPQHF	TGTGCCTGGAGTACACAGGGGGAGCAGCCCCAGCATTTT
NA	TRBV19	NA	TRBJ1-5	14	CASSMGGVNQPQHF	TGTGCCAGTAGTATGGGAGGAGTCAATCAGCCCCAGCATTTT
NA	TRBV20-1	NA	TRBJ2-7	13	CSARSPDFYEQYF	TGCAGTGCTAGATCTCCGGATTTCTACGAGCAGTACTTC
TRBD2	TRBV20-1	few	TRBJ2-7	13	CSAILAASYEQYF	TGCAGTGCTATTCTAGCGGCCTCCTACGAGCAGTACTTC
NA	TRBV30	NA	TRBJ1-5	13	CAWSSGGNQPQHF	TGTGCCTGGAGTTCAGGGGGCAATCAGCCCCAGCATTTT
TRBD1	TRBV28	many	TRBJ1-5	16	CASSLRQGKGNQPQHF	TGTGCCAGCAGTTTGCGACAGGGTAAAGGCAATCAGCCCCAGCATTTT
TRBD1	TRBV7-9	NA	TRBJ2-6	17	CASSLGTGVTGANVLTF	TGTGCCAGCAGCTTGGGGACAGGGGTAACTGGGGCCAACGTCCTGACTTTC
NA	TRBV5-1	few	TRBJ1-1	14	CASSGGSVDTEAFF	TGCGCCAGCAGCGGTGGGTCGGTTGACACTGAAGCTTTCTTT
NA	TRBV20-1	NA	TRBJ2-7	15	CSARDFSAGFHEQYF	TGCAGTGCTAGAGATTTCAGCGCGGGATTCCACGAGCAGTACTTC
TRBD2	TRBV28	NA	TRBJ2-7	13	CASRESGSYEQYF	TGTGCCAGCAGGGAAAGCGGGAGCTACGAGCAGTACTTC
NA	TRBV29-1	NA	TRBJ1-1	11	CSVVWSTEAFF	TGCAGCGTTGTTTGGAGCACTGAAGCTTTCTTT
NA	TRBV15	many	TRBJ1-4	15	CATSRDGLGNEKLFF	TGTGCCACCAGCAGAGATGGTTTGGGAAATGAAAAACTGTTTTTT
NA	TRBV5-1	few	TRBJ2-5	14	CASSFQDIWETQYF	TGCGCCAGCAGCTTCCAAGACATCTGGGAGACCCAGTACTTC
NA	TRBV7-8	many	TRBJ1-5	16	CASSLVPGNSNQPQHF	TGTGCCAGCAGCTTAGTCCCCGGGAATAGCAATCAGCCCCAGCATTTT
NA	TRBV18	few	TRBJ1-5	16	CASSPVDRTKNQPQHF	TGTGCCAGCTCACCCGTGGACAGAACGAAGAATCAGCCCCAGCATTTT
TRBD1	TRBV7-3	NA	TRBJ1-1	15	CASSFRLQGYTEAFF	TGTGCCAGCAGCTTTCGCCTACAGGGGTACACTGAAGCTTTCTTT
NA	TRBV20-1	many	TRBJ2-7	12	CSALTGHYEQYF	TGCAGTGCTTTGACAGGCCACTACGAGCAGTACTTC
NA	TRBV4-3	few	TRBJ2-6	17	CASSQDDWGSGANVLTF	TGCGCCAGCAGCCAAGATGATTGGGGGTCTGGGGCCAACGTCCTGACTTTC
TRBD1	TRBV19	many	TRBJ1-2	14	CASTRQGDLYGYTF	TGTGCCAGTACAAGACAGGGAGATCTCTATGGCTACACCTTC
TRBD2	TRBV29-1	few	TRBJ2-7	14	CSVDAGTSSYEQYF	TGCAGCGTTGACGCCGGGACTAGTTCCTACGAGCAGTACTTC
NA	TRBV15	many	TRBJ2-2	14	CATSPTRSGGELFF	TGTGCCACCAGCCCGACAAGGAGCGGCGGGGAGCTGTTTTTT
NA	TRBV6-1	NA	TRBJ2-7	15	CASSDLGGLPHEQYF	TGTGCCAGCAGCGATTTAGGCGGGCTACCCCACGAGCAGTACTTC
NA	TRBV28	many	TRBJ2-5	12	CASSWGRETQYF	TGTGCCAGCAGTTGGGGTCGAGAGACCCAGTACTTC
NA	TRBV18	NA	TRBJ2-7	15	CASSGQRFISYEQYF	TGTGCCAGCTCGGGTCAGCGGTTCATCAGCTACGAGCAGTACTTC
TRBD1	TRBV20-1	NA	TRBJ1-2	13	CSARTGGGYGYTF	TGCAGTGCTAGAACAGGGGGCGGCTATGGCTACACCTTC
TRBD1	TRBV28	few	TRBJ1-1	17	CASSSRTADRGLTEAFF	TGTGCCAGCAGTTCCCGGACCGCTGACAGGGGGCTCACTGAAGCTTTCTTT
NA	TRBV7-9	NA	TRBJ1-1	15	CASSHREGWNTEAFF	TGTGCCAGCAGCCACCGTGAGGGCTGGAACACTGAAGCTTTCTTT
NA	TRBV7-9	few	TRBJ1-1	10	CASTARKAFF	TGTGCCAGCACCGCCAGGAAAGCTTTCTTT
NA	TRBV5-1	many	TRBJ2-7	16	CASSPTGHHKTYEQYF	TGCGCCAGCAGCCCGACAGGACACCACAAGACATACGAGCAGTACTTC
NA	TRBV7-2	few	TRBJ2-5	12	CASSIITGTKYF	TGTGCCAGCAGTATAATTACCGGGACAAAGTACTTC
TRBD1	TRBV19	NA	TRBJ1-4	14	CASSGTASGEKLFF	TGTGCCAGCTCAGGGACAGCCAGCGGGGAAAAACTGTTTTTT
TRBD1	TRBV5-1	few	TRBJ2-1	16	CASSLDLTGLYNEQFF	TGCGCCAGCAGCTTGGATCTGACAGGGCTATACAATGAGCAGTTCTTC
NA	TRBV4-3	NA	TRBJ1-4	20	CASSQAMALPGQVYDEKLFF	TGCGCCAGCAGCCAAGCTATGGCTCTACCGGGGCAGGTGTACGATGAAAAACTGTTTTTT
TRBD2	TRBV2	many	TRBJ2-7	16	CASSDTGSGRAGEQYF	TGTGCCAGCAGTGATACTGGTAGCGGGAGGGCCGGCGAGCAGTACTTC
NA	TRBV20-1	NA	TRBJ2-5	13	CSAPREGDETQYF	TGCAGTGCTCCGAGGGAGGGGGACGAGACCCAGTACTTC
TRBD1	TRBV9	NA	TRBJ1-2	16	CASSGTGQGAYYGYTF	TGTGCCAGCAGCGGAACGGGACAGGGGGCCTACTATGGCTACACCTTC
TRBD2	TRBV6-5	NA	TRBJ2-7	16	CAGSYSVLAGGYEQYF	TGTGCCGGCAGTTACTCGGTCCTAGCGGGAGGCTACGAGCAGTACTTC
TRBD1	TRBV7-2	many	TRBJ2-7	14	CASSSDRGRYEQYF	TGTGCCAGCAGCTCGGACAGGGGACGCTACGAGCAGTACTTC
TRBD2	TRBV2	NA	TRBJ2-1	16	CASSEFGGRAYNEQFF	TGTGCCAGCAGTGAGTTCGGCGGGAGGGCTTACAATGAGCAGTTCTTC
NA	TRBV3-1	NA	TRBJ1-5	15	CASSPGSGSNQPQHF	TGTGCCAGCAGTCCAGGGAGTGGGAGCAATCAGCCCCAGCATTTT
TRBD2	TRBV19	few	TRBJ2-7	13	CASSTSGSTEQYF	TGTGCCAGTAGCACTAGCGGGAGCACCGAGCAGTACTTC
NA	TRBV19	NA	TRBJ1-1	19	CASSILPIRGRGINTEAFF	TGTGCCAGTAGTATACTCCCCATCAGGGGCCGGGGGATTAACACTGAAGCTTTCTTT